The source of this T cell receptor (beta chain) is a study of blood T cell repertoires in COVID-19. Looking at the study overall: The United States, Italy and Spain provided the acute and convalescent COVID-19 samples. T cells, B-cell-depleted T cells, or PBMCs supplied cDNA or gDNA.

Germline lookup yields CDR1 MNHEY and CDR2 SVGAGI. V was pared by 5 bases and J by 0 bases, with 8 bases between. The CDR3 contains 14 residues. As processed by the authors: Cell counts per sample came from amplifying reference gene primers. Some clones are missing from TCRdb's copy, which holds only in-frame ones; the method was immunoSEQ multiplex PCR. The V and J calls and the clone size are those of that table, but D and trimming were determined from the DNA. The repertoire holds approximately 100,000 clones, approximately 88% seen once, with 12% in the top ten. The source of this sequence is a human donor in a cohort sampled during active COVID-19. The V and J genes are TRBV6-5 and TRBJ1-5; D might be TRBD1 (5 bases). The sequenced material came from peripheral blood. The CDR3 bases are TGTGCCAGCAGTACGACAGTTAGCAATCAGCCCCAGCATTTT. Amino acid sequence: CASSTTVSNQPQHF.